Detailed here is one TCR beta chain. Its antigen is unidentified. Per germline, CDR1 SGHRS and CDR2 YFSETQ. This CDR3 is 15 amino acids long. V shed 5 bases and J shed 2 bases, with 16 bases lying between them. This sample was included in a study of T-cell reconstitution after alpha-beta-depleted transplantation in children. General study findings and limits: Alpha-beta T cells about two months after transplant reportedly derived from several hundred expanded graft clones. One year post-transplant, T-cell counts and diversity were largely derived from T cells produced anew.

The TCRbeta library was prepared with unique molecular identifiers. TCRdb re-derived calls from the PCR reads in MiXCR, one entry per CDR3 protein. The sample shows a few hundred thousand distinct CDR3 sequences, roughly 30% of them seen only once. The TCR was taken from a boy under two years old with Wiskott-Aldrich syndrome, due to receive a stem cell transplant. The chain combines TRBV5-1 with TRBJ2-5; D is ambiguous. The specimen was PBMCs, collected before TCRalphabeta/CD19-depleted stem cell transplant. The CDR3 loop is CASRYELNLQETQYF. In DNA form, the CDR3 reads TGCGCCAGCAGATATGAACTGAACCTGCAAGAGACCCAGTACTTC.